These T cell receptor beta chains were read from a single sample in a study of T cell changes during pregnancy in multiple sclerosis. TCRdb keeps only in-frame clones here, not all; method: immunoSEQ multiplex PCR. This table has over 50,000 clones, about 86% appearing once. Sequencing was carried out using peripheral blood from another person, used as feeder cells. These receptors were taken from a human donor whose cells served as feeder cells for cultures in a pregnancy study. CDR3s include the opening cysteine and the closing phenylalanine or tryptophan. The order of the fields is clone size, V gene, D gene, J gene, CDR3 protein, CDR3 DNA. The D gene is left open where the match is weak. Size tells how often a clone was seen (once, few, many) or the class of an expanded clone, and some rows leave it out.

clone_size: -; v_call: TRBV19; d_call: TRBD1; j_call: TRBJ2-2; cdr3_aa: CASSGQGGTGELFF; cdr3_nt: TGTGCCAGTAGTGGACAGGGGGGCACCGGGGAGCTGTTTTTT
clone_size: -; v_call: TRBV19; d_call: TRBD2; j_call: TRBJ2-3; cdr3_aa: CASRAGEAGGDTQYF; cdr3_nt: TGTGCCAGTAGAGCGGGAGAGGCCGGCGGGGATACGCAGTATTTT
clone_size: -; v_call: TRBV15; d_call: -; j_call: TRBJ1-4; cdr3_aa: CATSREGETNEKLFF; cdr3_nt: TGTGCCACCAGCAGAGAAGGGGAAACTAATGAAAAACTGTTTTTT
clone_size: once; v_call: TRBV10-2; d_call: TRBD1; j_call: TRBJ1-1; cdr3_aa: CASTGQGSTEAFF; cdr3_nt: TGCGCCAGCACGGGACAGGGAAGCACTGAAGCTTTCTTT
clone_size: once; v_call: TRBV5-1; d_call: -; j_call: TRBJ2-7; cdr3_aa: CASSLEVGSYEQYF; cdr3_nt: TGCGCCAGCAGCTTGGAGGTGGGCTCCTACGAGCAGTACTTC
clone_size: -; v_call: TRBV6-5; d_call: -; j_call: TRBJ1-2; cdr3_aa: CASRPGPNYGYTF; cdr3_nt: TGTGCCAGCAGACCGGGCCCCAACTATGGCTACACCTTC
clone_size: -; v_call: TRBV7-2; d_call: TRBD2; j_call: TRBJ2-5; cdr3_aa: CASSPVLKTSVYFEETQYF; cdr3_nt: TGTGCCAGCAGCCCCGTATTAAAGACTAGCGTCTATTTCGAAGAGACCCAGTACTTC
clone_size: -; v_call: TRBV30; d_call: -; j_call: TRBJ1-2; cdr3_aa: CAGLDRHYGYTF; cdr3_nt: TGTGCCGGGCTGGACAGACACTATGGCTACACCTTC
clone_size: -; v_call: TRBV6-1; d_call: -; j_call: TRBJ1-6; cdr3_aa: CASSEAVGVYNSPLHF; cdr3_nt: TGTGCCAGCAGTGAAGCGGTCGGGGTGTATAATTCACCCCTCCACTTT
clone_size: -; v_call: TRBV27; d_call: -; j_call: TRBJ1-2; cdr3_aa: CASSPRGASYGYTF; cdr3_nt: TGTGCCAGCAGTCCCCGGGGAGCTAGTTATGGCTACACCTTC
clone_size: -; v_call: TRBV2; d_call: TRBD1; j_call: TRBJ1-5; cdr3_aa: CASRGQGPWHF; cdr3_nt: TGTGCCAGCAGGGGACAGGGGCCCTGGCATTTT
clone_size: once; v_call: TRBV5-4; d_call: -; j_call: TRBJ2-7; cdr3_aa: CASSLSGDPHYEQYF; cdr3_nt: TGTGCCAGCAGCTTGTCCGGGGACCCGCACTACGAGCAGTACTTC
clone_size: -; v_call: TRBV7-2; d_call: TRBD2; j_call: TRBJ2-7; cdr3_aa: CASSSGTSGGPGYEQYF; cdr3_nt: TGTGCCAGCAGCTCCGGGACTAGCGGGGGGCCAGGCTACGAGCAGTACTTC
clone_size: -; v_call: TRBV5-4; d_call: -; j_call: TRBJ2-5; cdr3_aa: CASSRTAETQYF; cdr3_nt: TGTGCCAGCAGCAGGACAGCGGAGACCCAGTACTTC
clone_size: -; v_call: TRBV7-8; d_call: TRBD1; j_call: TRBJ2-2; cdr3_aa: CASSLRDRRTGGTGELFF; cdr3_nt: TGTGCCAGCAGCTTAAGAGATAGGAGGACAGGGGGGACCGGGGAGCTGTTTTTT
clone_size: once; v_call: TRBV6-6; d_call: -; j_call: TRBJ1-5; cdr3_aa: CASSYRAPDSNQPQHF; cdr3_nt: TGTGCCAGCAGTTACAGGGCACCGGATAGCAATCAGCCCCAGCATTTT
clone_size: -; v_call: TRBV28; d_call: -; j_call: TRBJ1-2; cdr3_aa: CASSSLPRGLGYGYTF; cdr3_nt: TGTGCCAGCAGTTCACTACCCAGGGGACTCGGCTATGGCTACACCTTC
clone_size: -; v_call: TRBV27; d_call: TRBD1; j_call: TRBJ2-3; cdr3_aa: CASSLAPPNRGADTQYF; cdr3_nt: TGTGCCAGCAGTTTGGCTCCCCCAAACAGGGGAGCAGATACGCAGTATTTT
clone_size: few; v_call: TRBV11-2; d_call: -; j_call: TRBJ2-7; cdr3_aa: CASSLDPPPNEQYF; cdr3_nt: TGTGCCAGCAGCTTGGATCCCCCCCCCAACGAGCAGTACTTC
clone_size: -; v_call: TRBV2; d_call: TRBD1; j_call: TRBJ1-2; cdr3_aa: CASSLSGQANYGYTF; cdr3_nt: TGTGCCAGCAGTCTTAGTGGACAGGCTAACTATGGCTACACCTTC
clone_size: -; v_call: TRBV11-2; d_call: -; j_call: TRBJ2-1; cdr3_aa: CASSLGVAHYNEQFF; cdr3_nt: TGTGCCAGCAGCTTAGGTGTAGCGCATTACAATGAGCAGTTCTTC
clone_size: -; v_call: TRBV4-3; d_call: -; j_call: TRBJ2-7; cdr3_aa: CASSQDRRTYEQYF; cdr3_nt: TGCGCCAGCAGCCAAGATCGAAGAACCTACGAGCAGTACTTC
clone_size: -; v_call: TRBV7-9; d_call: TRBD2; j_call: TRBJ2-1; cdr3_aa: CASSSGTSGGSYNEQFF; cdr3_nt: TGTGCCAGCAGCTCAGGGACTAGCGGGGGCTCCTACAATGAGCAGTTCTTC
clone_size: -; v_call: TRBV6-5; d_call: -; j_call: TRBJ2-1; cdr3_aa: CASSLRDVRGEQFF; cdr3_nt: TGTGCCAGCAGCCTAAGGGACGTCCGTGGGGAGCAGTTCTTC
clone_size: -; v_call: TRBV5-1; d_call: -; j_call: TRBJ2-7; cdr3_aa: CASRAGTAYEQYF; cdr3_nt: TGCGCCAGCAGGGCCGGGACGGCGTACGAGCAGTACTTC
clone_size: -; v_call: TRBV6-5; d_call: -; j_call: TRBJ2-1; cdr3_aa: CASSYSSPGNEQFF; cdr3_nt: TGTGCCAGCAGTTACTCGTCGCCGGGTAATGAGCAGTTCTTC
clone_size: -; v_call: TRBV2; d_call: -; j_call: TRBJ2-1; cdr3_aa: CASSEGAYNEQFF; cdr3_nt: TGTGCCAGCAGTGAAGGCGCCTACAATGAGCAGTTCTTC
clone_size: -; v_call: TRBV18; d_call: -; j_call: TRBJ1-2; cdr3_aa: CASSPNRGYTF; cdr3_nt: TGTGCCAGCTCACCAAATAGGGGCTACACCTTC
clone_size: -; v_call: TRBV5-1; d_call: TRBD1; j_call: TRBJ2-3; cdr3_aa: CASSLGQGTFTDTQYF; cdr3_nt: TGCGCCAGCAGCTTGGGACAGGGTACGTTCACAGATACGCAGTATTTT
clone_size: -; v_call: TRBV5-4; d_call: -; j_call: TRBJ2-1; cdr3_aa: CASSLGGGSPYNEQFF; cdr3_nt: TGTGCCAGCAGCTTGGGGGGGGGCTCTCCGTACAATGAGCAGTTCTTC
clone_size: -; v_call: TRBV18; d_call: -; j_call: TRBJ2-1; cdr3_aa: CASSPGSGHNEQFF; cdr3_nt: TGTGCCAGCTCACCAGGGTCGGGCCACAATGAGCAGTTCTTC
clone_size: -; v_call: TRBV6-5; d_call: -; j_call: TRBJ2-5; cdr3_aa: CASSSRTSVQETQYF; cdr3_nt: TGTGCCAGCAGTTCTCGGACAAGTGTACAAGAGACCCAGTACTTC
clone_size: -; v_call: TRBV30; d_call: -; j_call: TRBJ1-3; cdr3_aa: CAWAGGTAFGNTIYF; cdr3_nt: TGTGCCTGGGCTGGTGGAACAGCCTTTGGAAACACCATATATTTT
clone_size: -; v_call: TRBV7-8; d_call: -; j_call: TRBJ2-6; cdr3_aa: CASSLLGVSGANVLTF; cdr3_nt: TGTGCCAGCAGCTTATTGGGGGTCTCTGGGGCCAACGTCCTGACTTTC
clone_size: few; v_call: TRBV30; d_call: -; j_call: TRBJ2-7; cdr3_aa: CAWSVGQNQYF; cdr3_nt: TGTGCCTGGAGTGTAGGACAGAATCAATACTTC
clone_size: -; v_call: TRBV4-3; d_call: -; j_call: TRBJ1-5; cdr3_aa: CASSQHSGAQPQHF; cdr3_nt: TGCGCCAGCAGCCAGCACTCAGGGGCCCAGCCCCAGCATTTT
clone_size: -; v_call: TRBV7-2; d_call: -; j_call: TRBJ1-3; cdr3_aa: CASSLAPGGTGNTIYF; cdr3_nt: TGTGCCAGCAGCTTAGCGCCTGGAGGGACTGGAAACACCATATATTTT
clone_size: -; v_call: TRBV4-2; d_call: -; j_call: TRBJ2-2; cdr3_aa: CASRQGYNRRSKEAVAGELFF; cdr3_nt: TGTGCCAGCCGCCAAGGCTATAACCGTCGGTCGAAGGAAGCGGTCGCCGGGGAGCTGTTTTTT
clone_size: -; v_call: TRBV5-1; d_call: TRBD1; j_call: TRBJ1-4; cdr3_aa: CASNEQGDNEKLFF; cdr3_nt: TGCGCCAGCAACGAACAGGGGGATAATGAAAAACTGTTTTTT
clone_size: -; v_call: TRBV4-2; d_call: TRBD1; j_call: TRBJ1-1; cdr3_aa: CASQGGSARQPGTEAFF; cdr3_nt: TGTGCCAGCCAGGGGGGCTCGGCTAGACAGCCGGGCACTGAAGCTTTCTTT
clone_size: -; v_call: TRBV29-1; d_call: TRBD1; j_call: TRBJ2-7; cdr3_aa: CSATRQGGYEQYF; cdr3_nt: TGCAGCGCTACCCGACAGGGTGGCTACGAGCAGTACTTC
clone_size: -; v_call: TRBV29-1; d_call: -; j_call: TRBJ1-2; cdr3_aa: CSDGGWGYTF; cdr3_nt: TGCAGCGATGGGGGTTGGGGCTACACCTTC
clone_size: -; v_call: TRBV6-5; d_call: TRBD2; j_call: TRBJ2-7; cdr3_aa: CASTGAGAFQEQYF; cdr3_nt: TGTGCCAGCACTGGAGCGGGAGCGTTTCAAGAGCAGTACTTC
clone_size: once; v_call: TRBV21-1; d_call: -; j_call: TRBJ1-4; cdr3_aa: CASTSPRNRVNEKLFF; cdr3_nt: TGTGCCAGCACCTCCCCGAGGAACAGGGTTAATGAAAAACTGTTTTTT
clone_size: -; v_call: TRBV5-6; d_call: -; j_call: TRBJ2-7; cdr3_aa: CASTVWAGYSYEQYF; cdr3_nt: TGTGCCAGCACCGTATGGGCAGGGTACTCCTACGAGCAGTACTTC
clone_size: -; v_call: TRBV25-1; d_call: TRBD1; j_call: TRBJ1-1; cdr3_aa: CASSDAGTANTEAFF; cdr3_nt: TGTGCCAGCAGTGATGCCGGGACAGCGAACACTGAAGCTTTCTTT
clone_size: -; v_call: TRBV2; d_call: -; j_call: TRBJ2-7; cdr3_aa: CASSEVRARRDDEQYF; cdr3_nt: TGTGCCAGCAGTGAAGTTCGTGCGAGAAGGGACGACGAGCAGTACTTC
clone_size: -; v_call: TRBV7-2; d_call: TRBD1; j_call: TRBJ1-5; cdr3_aa: CASSLAQGAGQPQHF; cdr3_nt: TGTGCCAGCAGCTTAGCTCAGGGGGCAGGACAGCCCCAGCATTTT
clone_size: -; v_call: TRBV29-1; d_call: -; j_call: TRBJ2-1; cdr3_aa: CSVEEQGNEQFF; cdr3_nt: TGCAGCGTTGAAGAGCAAGGCAATGAGCAGTTCTTC
clone_size: -; v_call: TRBV5-1; d_call: -; j_call: TRBJ2-7; cdr3_aa: CASSFDGTYEQYF; cdr3_nt: TGCGCCAGCAGCTTCGACGGAACCTACGAGCAGTACTTC
clone_size: -; v_call: TRBV9; d_call: -; j_call: TRBJ2-2; cdr3_aa: CASSPKSGTPNTGELFF; cdr3_nt: TGTGCCAGCAGCCCCAAGTCCGGGACACCAAACACCGGGGAGCTGTTTTTT
clone_size: -; v_call: TRBV5-1; d_call: -; j_call: TRBJ2-1; cdr3_aa: CASSQPRGRNNNEQFF; cdr3_nt: TGCGCCAGCAGCCAGCCTCGGGGCAGGAATAACAATGAGCAGTTCTTC
clone_size: -; v_call: TRBV28; d_call: TRBD2; j_call: TRBJ2-7; cdr3_aa: CASSSGTSRRGYEQYF; cdr3_nt: TGTGCCAGCAGTTCCGGGACTAGTCGGCGGGGCTACGAGCAGTACTTC